This T cell receptor beta chain was captured by sequencing in a study of blood T cell repertoires in COVID-19. The overall study: Donors in the United States, Italy and Spain gave samples during acute or convalescent COVID-19. PBMCs, B-cell-depleted T cells, or T cells were the source of the cDNA or gDNA that made up the material.

Original methodology: Reference gene primers were amplified, and this amplification served to estimate nucleated cell counts. Assay: immunoSEQ multiplex PCR; the TCRdb copy retains only in-frame clones and omits some. V and J calls and clone size follow that table, whereas D and trimming were derived from the DNA. The data contain roughly 100,000 clones, around 90% of them singletons. The germline gives CDR1 MNHEY, CDR2 SMNVEV (reference sequence). J was trimmed by 1 base and V by 6 bases; bases with no gene match: 7. The CDR3 consists of 15 residues. The origin of this receptor is a woman aged 60 to 75 with acute or convalescent COVID-19. V is TRBV27 and J is TRBJ1-1; 8 positions match TRBD1. The material sequenced was peripheral blood. This CDR3 reads CASSPSGGWNTEAFF. The CDR3 nucleotides read TGTGCCAGCAGCCCGTCAGGGGGCTGGAACACTGAAGCTTTCTTT.